This T cell receptor (beta chain) is drawn from a study of blood T cell repertoires in COVID-19. At the level of the study: Spain, Italy and the United States supplied samples that represented acute and convalescent COVID-19.

Clones were sequenced by immunoSEQ multiplex PCR, and TCRdb holds only the in-frame ones, with some missing. This table holds some 52,000 clones, under 90% found once. The CDR3 is made up of 14 amino acids. Trimming removed 3 bases from V and 5 bases from J; junction bases left unmatched: 4. CDR1 is ENHRY and CDR2 is SYGVKD in the germline V gene. Sequencing was carried out using peripheral blood. This TCR was recovered from a man aged 50-59 years with acute or convalescent COVID-19. This rearrangement joins TRBV10-3 to TRBJ2-1; TRBD1 matches 7 bases. The CDR3 sequence: CAISDSTGDNEQFF. CDR3 in DNA: TGTGCCATCAGTGATAGTACAGGGGACAATGAGCAGTTCTTC.